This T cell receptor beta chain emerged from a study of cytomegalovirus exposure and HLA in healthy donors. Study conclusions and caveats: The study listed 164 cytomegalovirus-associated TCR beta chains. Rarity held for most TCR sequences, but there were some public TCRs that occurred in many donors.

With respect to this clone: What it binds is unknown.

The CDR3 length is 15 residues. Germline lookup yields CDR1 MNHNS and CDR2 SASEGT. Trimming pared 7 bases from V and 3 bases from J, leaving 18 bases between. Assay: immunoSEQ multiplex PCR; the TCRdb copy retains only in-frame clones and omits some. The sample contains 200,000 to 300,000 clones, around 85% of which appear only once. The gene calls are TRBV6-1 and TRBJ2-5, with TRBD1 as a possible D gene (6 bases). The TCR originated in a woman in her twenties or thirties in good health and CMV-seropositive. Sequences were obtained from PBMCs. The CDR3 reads CASTLSGQKEETQYF. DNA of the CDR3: TGTGCCAGCACCCTAAGTGGACAGAAGGAAGAGACCCAGTACTTC.